Here is one T cell receptor beta chain with its context. This specimen comes from a study of blood T cells in healthy people across ages. The authors ran a second PCR of about 7 to 11 cycles using a sample-barcoded 5' primer and a J-beta primer mix. TCRdb reprocessed the 5' RACE reads with MiXCR, giving one entry per CDR3 protein. The table has about 580,000 distinct CDR3 sequences, 47% seen once. V shed 6 bases, J shed 4 bases, and the junction held 10 bases outside the gene matches. The CDR3 totals 15 residues. In germline, CDR1 is DFQATT, CDR2 SNEGSKA (reference sequence). The clonotype comes from a man older than 75 in good health. V and J are TRBV20-1 and TRBJ2-3; TRBD1 matches at 10 bases. The sequencing sample was made of blood. CDR3 loop: CSALGGQGTADTQYF. As DNA, the CDR3 is TGCAGTGCCTTAGGGGGACAGGGGACCGCAGATACGCAGTATTTT.